Below are 8 T cell receptor beta chains sequenced from a single sample in a study of brain T cells in children with intractable seizures. Clones were sequenced by immunoSEQ multiplex PCR, and TCRdb holds only the in-frame ones, with some missing. The sample holds about 340,000 clones; 93% are singletons and the top ten take 4.5% to 7%. Time point in this sample: blood from clinic visit 5 months post-surgery; TSC patient then seizure free. The specimen was peripheral blood, collected roughly 5 months after surgery. The receptors were sampled from a boy under two years old with tuberous sclerosis and intractable seizures.

A note on this clone: This may stem from a read error, because a much larger clone lies one nucleotide away. The J gene is TRBJ2-7, the V gene TRBV18; TRBD1 matches at 9 bases. The V gene end was trimmed by 3 bases and the J gene end by 5 bases; junction bases not matched to a gene: 2. CDR3 size: 13 residues. Germline V gene data show CDR1 as KGHSH and CDR2 as LQKENI. Written as DNA, the CDR3 is TGTGCCAGCTCACCGGGACAGGGCCACGAGCAGTACTTC. It specifies CASSPGQGHEQYF.

The V call is TRBV6-5, the J call TRBJ1-1; D perhaps matches TRBD1 (5 bases). The CDR3 sequence is 14 residues long. V lost 6 bases to trimming and J lost 6 bases, with 17 bases between them. The germline V gene has CDR1 MNHEY and CDR2 SVGAGI. CDR3 in amino acids: CASSAIQGTAEAFF. Here the CDR3 DNA reads TGTGCCAGCAGCGCTATTCAGGGAACCGCTGAAGCTTTCTTT.

The chain carries TRBV2 and TRBJ2-7, with a tentative D call TRBD2 (5 bases). The germline V gene encodes CDR1 SNHLY and CDR2 FYNNEI. CDR3 length equals 13 residues. Trimming stripped 6 bases from V and 6 bases from J, with 15 bases between. CDR3 nucleotides: TGTGCCAGCAGCAATACTAGGGTGGGCGAGCAGTACTTC. Translating gives CASSNTRVGEQYF.

The chain employs TRBV14 and TRBJ1-1; tentatively, D is TRBD1 (6 bases). Deletions cut 3 bases from V and 0 bases from J, with 11 bases between. The germline gives CDR1 SGHDN, CDR2 FVKESK. CDR3 length equals 15 residues. In DNA form, the CDR3 reads TGTGCCAGCAGCCACCCAGGGGTCATGAACACTGAAGCTTTCTTT. This sequence encodes CASSHPGVMNTEAFF.

The chain is built from TRBV11-1 and TRBJ2-7; the match to TRBD2 covers 8 bases. CDR3 length: 15 residues. V lost 3 bases, J lost 1 base, and 5 bases stayed unmatched. The germline gives CDR1 SGHAT, CDR2 FQDESV (reference sequence). The CDR3 region has the DNA TGTGCCAGCAGCTTGATAGCGGGGCGATCCTACGAGCAGTACTTC. Its translation is CASSLIAGRSYEQYF.

Written as DNA, the CDR3 is TGTGCCAGCAGCCAAGATCGTCGAAGGGCGGGCGAGCAGTACTTC. Protein product: CASSQDRRRAGEQYF. This chain connects TRBV3-1 (or the pseudogene TRBV3-2) to TRBJ2-7; TRBD2 might be the D (5 bases). The germline gives CDR1 LGHDT, CDR2 YNNKEL (reference sequence). Trimming stripped 0 bases from V and 6 bases from J, with 15 bases between. The CDR3 extends over 15 amino acids.

This clone came up a few times. This chain links TRBV10-1 with TRBJ2-2, with D perhaps assigned TRBD1 or TRBD2 (6 bases each). This CDR3 is 15 amino acids long. CDR1 and CDR2 (germline): WNHNN, SYGVQD (reference sequence). Trimming took off 4 bases at V and 0 bases at J, with 9 bases between the two ends. The CDR3 DNA reads TGCGCCAGCAGTGGGAGGGGGACGAACACCGGGGAGCTGTTTTTT. Encoded protein: CASSGRGTNTGELFF.

This clone was recorded once. The genes are TRBV3-1 (or the pseudogene TRBV3-2) and TRBJ2-5; 11 nucleotides line up with TRBD2. The CDR3 consists of 15 residues. Looked up from germline, CDR1 is LGHDT and CDR2 is YNNKEL (reference sequence). V trimming: 1 base; J trimming: 3 bases; junction bases outside the gene matches: 1. The CDR3 region is CASSQASGGKETQYF. As DNA, the CDR3 is TGTGCCAGCAGCCAAGCTAGCGGGGGGAAAGAGACCCAGTACTTC.